This TCR beta chain appears in the sequencing data of a study of T cell changes during pregnancy in multiple sclerosis. Sequencing was performed with immunoSEQ multiplex PCR; in TCRdb, only in-frame clones are kept and a portion is missing. The data show around 31,000 clones, roughly nine tenths seen once. Germline-derived CDR1 and CDR2 are ENHRY and SYGVKD. V shed 2 bases, J shed 4 bases, and the junction held 11 bases outside the gene matches. The CDR3 spans 18 residues. The V call is TRBV10-3, the J call TRBJ1-3, with 10 positions matching TRBD1. Sequences were derived from CD4+ T cells from peripheral blood mononuclear cells, sampled in the first trimester of pregnancy. This TCR was recovered from a female donor with multiple sclerosis, enrolled in a pregnancy study. The CDR3 DNA follows: TGTGCCATCAGTGAGCGAAACTCCGGGACAGGGGAGGGAAACACCATATATTTT. Translating it yields CAISERNSGTGEGNTIYF.